Listed below are T cell receptor beta chains from one sample, sequenced in a study of STAT3 mutations in large granular lymphocyte leukemia. TCRdb keeps only in-frame clones here, not all; method: immunoSEQ multiplex PCR. This sample has approximately 1,100 clones; less than 40% occur once, and the top ten carry less than 40%. Material for sequencing was PBMCs. The receptors stem from a human donor with T large granular lymphocyte leukemia. Some clones in this sample may be carry-over from other donors' samples. The CDR3 runs from the conserved cysteine through the conserved F or W. Expanded clones get a size class; other rows say once, few or many, or leave the size out.

>TRBJ2-1|NA|TRBV7-9
CASSAGLETFF
>TRBJ1-2|few|TRBV10-3
CAIRGGQGAVDGYTF
>TRBJ2-3|few|TRBV7-9
CASSLASADTQYF
>TRBJ1-2|large|TRBV10-2
CASLGGERNNYGYTF
>TRBJ1-1|NA|TRBV5-1
CASSLVVTGGPGTEAFF
>TRBJ1-2|NA|TRBV7-3
CARVSYGYTF
>TRBJ1-5|few|TRBV19
CASSIGRAQAQPQHF
>TRBJ2-7|NA|TRBV4-3
CASSQESGTGGYEQYF
>TRBJ1-5|few|TRBV30
CAWSTQGPQHF
>TRBJ1-2|few|TRBV2
CASSEALPPEGYTF
>TRBJ2-7|NA|TRBV4-3
CASSQDRDRVDEQYF
>TRBJ1-4|NA|TRBV4-2
CASSQPNEKLFF
>TRBJ2-1|NA|TRBV29-1
CSVEAQDSYNEQFF
>TRBJ2-5|few|TRBV12-5
CASGLEDETQYF
>TRBJ1-2|NA|TRBV7-2
CASSLAAGAYGYTF
>TRBJ2-7|NA|TRBV13
CASSYDRVLGEQYF
>TRBJ1-2|NA|TRBV18
CASSPLTQGDYGYTF
>TRBJ2-1|NA|TRBV29-1
CSVVAQRVDNEQFF
>TRBJ2-4|NA|TRBV7-9
CASSHGQGLAKNIQYF
>TRBJ1-2|NA|TRBV30
CAWSVTPTTGGYTF
>TRBJ1-2|NA|TRBV6-5
CASSESITGWGYTF
>TRBJ2-2|NA|TRBV30
CAWSALAENTGELFF
>TRBJ1-1|NA|TRBV5-1
CASSLGGYPNTEAFF
>TRBJ2-1|NA|TRBV29-1
CEAGTYNEQFF
>TRBJ1-5|few|TRBV2
CASSELGGAAQPQHF
>TRBJ1-2|few|TRBV28
CASSLYAGQVVKGYTF
>TRBJ1-2|NA|TRBV7-9
CASSLEGTAVNYGYTF
>TRBJ1-2|NA|TRBV19
CASSIEASIYGYTF
>TRBJ2-7|NA|TRBV4-2
CASSQAKGAYEQYF
>TRBJ2-7|NA|TRBV5-1
CASNVGMGGYEQYF
>TRBJ1-2|few|TRBV5-6
CASSLPGTGPSGGYTF
>TRBJ2-3|NA|TRBV5-1
CASSLVGSTDTQYF
>TRBJ1-2|NA|TRBV30
CASKRGIGINYGYTF
>TRBJ2-7|NA|TRBV7-9
CASSPSYEQYF
>TRBJ2-5|few|TRBV4-2
CASSQERGGQETQYF
>TRBJ2-5|NA|TRBV30
CAFDRGLQQTQYF
>TRBJ1-5|NA|TRBV27
CASSLGKGNQPQHF
>TRBJ1-4|NA|TRBV30
CAWSAPGATNEKLFF
>TRBJ2-7|few|TRBV5-4
CASSRPDSYEQYF
>TRBJ1-1|NA|TRBV5-4
CASSLTGDTEAFF
>TRBJ2-7|NA|TRBV30
CAWAGTGGLSSYEQYF
>TRBJ1-5|NA|TRBV27
CASSLKFPGGFNQPQHF
>TRBJ2-1|few|TRBV9
CASSVGYSGVTGGEFF
>TRBJ1-2|NA|TRBV29-1
CSVSPRVQGGYTF
>TRBJ1-5|NA|TRBV10-3
CAISTGDNNQPQHF